This T cell receptor (beta chain) was sequenced during a study of chemoradiotherapy in HPV16-positive cancers. Clones were read by immunoSEQ multiplex PCR, and TCRdb kept only the in-frame ones, dropping some. This repertoire shows tens of thousands of clones, about 91% found once; its top ten account for about 5%. CDR1 and CDR2 (germline): MNHNS, SASEGT. Deletions cut 8 bases from V and 1 base from J, with 15 bases between. CDR3 length equals 14 residues. The TCR was taken from a human donor with HPV-associated anogenital cancer. V gene TRBV6-1 combines with J gene TRBJ2-7; D might be TRBD1 (5 bases). Specimen: blood, collected from a patient who underwent chemoradiotherapy. The CDR3 region is CASRDSTLSYEQYF. In nucleotides, the CDR3 is TGTGCCAGCCGCGACAGCACTCTATCCTACGAGCAGTACTTC.